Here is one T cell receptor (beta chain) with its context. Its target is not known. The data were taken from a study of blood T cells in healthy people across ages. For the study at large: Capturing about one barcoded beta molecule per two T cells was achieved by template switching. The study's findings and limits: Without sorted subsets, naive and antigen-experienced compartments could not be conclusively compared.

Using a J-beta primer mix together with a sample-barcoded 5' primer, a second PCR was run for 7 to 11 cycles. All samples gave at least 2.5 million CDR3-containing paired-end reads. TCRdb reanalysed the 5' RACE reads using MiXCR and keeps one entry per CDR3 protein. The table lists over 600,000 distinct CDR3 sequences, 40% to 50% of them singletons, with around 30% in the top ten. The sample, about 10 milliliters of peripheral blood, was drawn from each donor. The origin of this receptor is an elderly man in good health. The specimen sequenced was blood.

The CDR3 loop is CASSAQQGAATYEQYF. CDR3 DNA sequence: TGTGCCAGCAGCGCGCAACAGGGGGCAGCAACCTACGAGCAGTACTTC. The rearrangement joins TRBV7-2 to TRBJ2-7, with TRBD1 matching 9 bases. The CDR3 extends over 16 amino acids. CDR1 SGHTA and CDR2 FQGNSA come from the germline V gene. With V trimmed by 5 bases and J by 2 bases, 10 bases remained unmatched.